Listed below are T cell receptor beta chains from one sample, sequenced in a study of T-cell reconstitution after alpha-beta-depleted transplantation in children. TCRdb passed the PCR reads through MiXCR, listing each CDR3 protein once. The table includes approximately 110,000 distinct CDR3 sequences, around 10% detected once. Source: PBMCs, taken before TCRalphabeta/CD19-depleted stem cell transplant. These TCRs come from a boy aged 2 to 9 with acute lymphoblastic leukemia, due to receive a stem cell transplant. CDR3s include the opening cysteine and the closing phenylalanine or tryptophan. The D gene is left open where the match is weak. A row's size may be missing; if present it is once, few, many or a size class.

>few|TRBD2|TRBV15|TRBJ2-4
TGTGCCAGGATAGCGGGAAGAGCGTCGGCCAAAAACATTCAGTACTTC
CARIAGRASAKNIQYF
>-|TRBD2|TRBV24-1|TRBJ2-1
TGTGCCACCAGTGATCCGCTAGCGGGAGGGGATGAGCAGTTCTTC
CATSDPLAGGDEQFF
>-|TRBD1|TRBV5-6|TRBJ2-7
TGTGCCAGCAGCTTGAGGGGGCACGAGCAGTACTTC
CASSLRGHEQYF
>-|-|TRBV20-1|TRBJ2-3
TGCAGTGCCCGGAGTCTCCACACAGATACGCAGTATTTT
CSARSLHTDTQYF
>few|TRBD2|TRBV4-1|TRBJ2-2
TGCGCCAGCAGCCCCGTCCCCGTTTTTGCGGGAGATCCCACCGGGGAGCTGTTTTTT
CASSPVPVFAGDPTGELFF
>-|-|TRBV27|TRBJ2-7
TGTGCCAGCGGGGGGCCTTACTACGAGCAGTACTTC
CASGGPYYEQYF
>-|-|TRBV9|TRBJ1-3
TGTGCCAGCAGCGTTTCCCCCTTTGGGGGGAATGGAAACACCATATATTTT
CASSVSPFGGNGNTIYF
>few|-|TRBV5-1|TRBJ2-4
TGCGCCAGCAGCTTTCTAACAGAGATAGCCAAAAACATTCAGTACTTC
CASSFLTEIAKNIQYF
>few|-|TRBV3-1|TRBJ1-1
TGTGCCAGCAGCCCCCGGTTTGAGACTGAAGCTTTCTTT
CASSPRFETEAFF
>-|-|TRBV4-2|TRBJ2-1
TGTGCCAGCAGCCAAGATCGGCTAGCGCCTTACAATGAGCAGTTCTTC
CASSQDRLAPYNEQFF
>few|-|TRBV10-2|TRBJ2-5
TGCGCCAGCAGTGAGTCCGGGATGTACCAAGAGACCCAGTACTTC
CASSESGMYQETQYF
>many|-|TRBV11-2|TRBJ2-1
TGTGCCAGCAGCTTAGATCCTCAAACGAGGAATGAGCAGTTCTTC
CASSLDPQTRNEQFF
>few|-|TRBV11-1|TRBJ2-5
TGTGCCAGCAGCTTAACGTCGGCGGGCGCCCGACCGAAAGAGACCCAGTACTTC
CASSLTSAGARPKETQYF
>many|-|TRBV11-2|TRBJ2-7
TGTGCCAGCAGCTTGCCGGCGGGTAGTAGCTACGAGCAGTACTTC
CASSLPAGSSYEQYF
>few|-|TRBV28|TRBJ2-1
TGTGCCAGCAGTTTGTACAGGAGCTCCTACAATGAGCAGTTCTTC
CASSLYRSSYNEQFF
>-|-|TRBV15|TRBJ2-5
TGTGCCACCAGCAGACCGCCCGGCGGTACAATTCAAGAGACCCAGTACTTC
CATSRPPGGTIQETQYF
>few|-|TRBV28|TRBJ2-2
TGTGCCAGCAGTCTGATAGCTGGGACCACCGGGGAGCTGTTTTTT
CASSLIAGTTGELFF
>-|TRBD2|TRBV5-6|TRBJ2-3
TGTGCCAGCAGCCTGCGGACTAGCGGGAGGGTTCCTAGCACAGATACGCAGTATTTT
CASSLRTSGRVPSTDTQYF
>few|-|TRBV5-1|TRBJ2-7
TGCGCCAGCAGACGGGCGGTGGGGGGAACCGCAGGCTACGAGCAGTACTTC
CASRRAVGGTAGYEQYF
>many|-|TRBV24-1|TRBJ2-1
TGTGCCACCAGTGCGCCAAATCAACCGGGAACTTACAATGAGCAGTTCTTC
CATSAPNQPGTYNEQFF
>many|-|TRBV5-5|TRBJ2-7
TGTGCCAGCAGCCTGCCGGGACGGCTAACCTACGAGCAGTACTTC
CASSLPGRLTYEQYF
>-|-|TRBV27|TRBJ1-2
TGTGCCAGCAGTTTGAACAGGGCCTATGGCTACACCTTC
CASSLNRAYGYTF
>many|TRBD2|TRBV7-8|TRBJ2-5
TGTGCCAGCAGCTTAGGGGGACTAGCGGAGGGTGACTTC
CASSLGGLAEGDF
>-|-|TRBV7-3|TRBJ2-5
TGTGCCAGCAGCTCCGCCGGTGGGATCCAGTACTTC
CASSSAGGIQYF
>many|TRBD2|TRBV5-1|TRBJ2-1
TGCGCCAGCAGCCAACCGGGACTAGTGCCGACCAATGAGCAGTTCTTC
CASSQPGLVPTNEQFF
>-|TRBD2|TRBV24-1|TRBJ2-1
TGTGCCACCAGTCTTGGGACTAGCGGATACAATGAGCAGTTCTTC
CATSLGTSGYNEQFF
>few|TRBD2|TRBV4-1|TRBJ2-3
TGCGCCAGCAGCCAAGACCCTCGACTAGCCCGGGGCGCGGATACGCAGTATTTT
CASSQDPRLARGADTQYF
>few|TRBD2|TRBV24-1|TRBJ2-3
TGTGCCACCAGCGAGAGCGGGAAAGGCACAGATACGCAGTATTTT
CATSESGKGTDTQYF
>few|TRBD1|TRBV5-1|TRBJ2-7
TGCGCCAGCAGCTTAACCCCGGGACAGGGTACGAAAGAGCAGTACTTC
CASSLTPGQGTKEQYF
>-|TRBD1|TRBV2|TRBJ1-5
TGTGCCAGCCGTCAGGGGGCTCCCAATCAGCCCCAGCATTTT
CASRQGAPNQPQHF
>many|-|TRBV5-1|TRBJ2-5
TGCGCCAGCAGCACCCAAGACACGGGCTCAGAGACCCAGTACTTC
CASSTQDTGSETQYF
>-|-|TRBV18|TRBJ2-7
TGTGCCAGCTCACGTAACGCCGGGAACTACGAGCAGTACTTC
CASSRNAGNYEQYF
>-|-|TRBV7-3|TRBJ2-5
TGTGCCAGCAGCTTAACTTCCTTCGGCTCAGAGACCCAGTACTTC
CASSLTSFGSETQYF
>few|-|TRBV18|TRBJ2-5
TGTGCCAGCTCACCACCCTCGGCCAGGGCCACAGAGACCCAGTACTTC
CASSPPSARATETQYF
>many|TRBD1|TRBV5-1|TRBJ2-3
TGCGCCAGCAGCCCCGGACAGGGAGGAGATACGCAGTATTTT
CASSPGQGGDTQYF
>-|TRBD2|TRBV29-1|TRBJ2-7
TGCAGCGTAAGAGGGACTAGCGTCTACGAGCAGTACTTC
CSVRGTSVYEQYF
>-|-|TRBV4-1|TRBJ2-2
TGCGCCAGCAGCTTCCCGGCGGGATCCCCGAACACCGGGGAGCTGTTTTTT
CASSFPAGSPNTGELFF
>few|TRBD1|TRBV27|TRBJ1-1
TGTGCCAGCAGTTTAAGGACAGGGGTAGACACTGAAGCTTTCTTT
CASSLRTGVDTEAFF
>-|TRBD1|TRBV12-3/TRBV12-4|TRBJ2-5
TGTGCCAGCAGTTTTTGGACAGGGGGTGAAGAGACCCAGTACTTC
CASSFWTGGEETQYF
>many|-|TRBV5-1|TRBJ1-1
TGCGCCAGCAGCCTTGATCTGGTACAGATGAACACTGAAGCTTTCTTT
CASSLDLVQMNTEAFF
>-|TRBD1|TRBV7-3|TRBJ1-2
TGTGCCAGCGGCACAGGGACAGGGGATGGCTACACCTTC
CASGTGTGDGYTF
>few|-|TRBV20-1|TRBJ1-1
TGCAGTGCTAGAGATAAAGTGAGCGGGGGCACTGAAGCTTTCTTT
CSARDKVSGGTEAFF
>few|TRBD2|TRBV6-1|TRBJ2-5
TGTGCCAGCAGCACCGGGACTAGCGGATCTGTGACCCAGTACTTC
CASSTGTSGSVTQYF
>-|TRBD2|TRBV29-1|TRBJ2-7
TGCAGCGTTTTTGGGTCTTCCGGGGGGAACGGGGAGCAGTACTTC
CSVFGSSGGNGEQYF
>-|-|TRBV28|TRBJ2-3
TGTGCCAGCGGACGACTAGAGAGTCTCGCAGATACGCAGTATTTT
CASGRLESLADTQYF
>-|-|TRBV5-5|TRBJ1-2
TGTGCCAGCAGCTTCCCGGACGGATATGGCTACACCTTC
CASSFPDGYGYTF
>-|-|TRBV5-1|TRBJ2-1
TGCGCCAGCAGCTTGGCGGCAGGCAACAATGAGCAGTTCTTC
CASSLAAGNNEQFF
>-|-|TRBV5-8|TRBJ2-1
TGTGCCAGCAGCTTATATCTAGCGCTCAATGAGCAGTTCTTC
CASSLYLALNEQFF